Shown below are 10 T cell receptor beta chains from a single sample sequenced in a study of blood T cell repertoires in COVID-19. Method: immunoSEQ multiplex PCR; TCRdb's copy keeps in-frame clones and lacks some. The table lists about 300,000 clones, around 90% of them singletons, with 1.5% to 2% in the top ten. Sequenced sample: PBMCs or T cells enriched from blood (not recorded which). These receptors all stem from a woman in her thirties or forties who had recovered from COVID-19.

This chain uses TRBV11-2 with TRBJ1-1; TRBD1 agrees at 7 bases. J lost 5 bases, V lost 2 bases, and 8 bases had no gene match. The CDR3 runs to 15 residues. Germline V gene data show CDR1 as SGHAT and CDR2 as FQNNGV. CDR3 sequence: CASSLQGGGRTEAFF. CDR3 coding DNA: TGTGCCAGCAGCTTACAAGGGGGCGGGAGGACTGAAGCTTTCTTT.

V usage is TRBV5-6 and J usage is TRBJ1-1; the D gene is possibly TRBD1 (6 bases). The CDR3 runs 16 residues. Trimming pared 0 bases from V and 5 bases from J, leaving 17 bases between. The germline CDR1 and CDR2 sequences are SGHDT and YYEEEE. CDR3 region: CASSLGAGVRKTEAFF. Here the CDR3 DNA reads TGTGCCAGCAGCTTGGGGGCAGGGGTTAGGAAGACTGAAGCTTTCTTT.

The genes are TRBV2 and TRBJ1-5; 8 nucleotides match TRBD1. Trimming removed 3 bases from V and 6 bases from J; junction bases left unmatched: 4. The CDR3 length is 14 residues. The germline V gene encodes CDR1 SNHLY and CDR2 FYNNEI. The CDR3 sequence: CASSDDRGSQPQHF. DNA for the CDR3: TGTGCCAGCAGTGACGACAGGGGCAGTCAGCCCCAGCATTTT.

This rearrangement joins TRBV24-1 to TRBJ2-3, with D tentatively TRBD2 (6 bases). The CDR3 is made up of 14 amino acids. The germline CDR1 and CDR2 sequences are KGHDR and SFDVKD. V was trimmed by 7 bases and J by 2 bases, leaving 12 bases between them. The CDR3 sequence: CATRRGLNTDTQYF. CDR3 bases: TGTGCCACCAGGCGGGGCCTAAACACAGATACGCAGTATTTT.

This chain connects TRBV14 to TRBJ1-1; D unresolved. Germline V CDR1 and CDR2: SGHDN, FVKESK. The CDR3 covers 14 residues. Trimming left V 4 bases short and J 0 bases short, with 9 bases between. Written as DNA, the CDR3 is TGTGCCAGCAGCCTGGGAGGTGTGAACACTGAAGCTTTCTTT. The encoded protein is CASSLGGVNTEAFF.

This chain uses TRBV6-5 with TRBJ1-1; D ambiguous. Trimming removed 6 bases from V and 2 bases from J, with 10 bases in between. Germline V gene sequence: CDR1 MNHEY, CDR2 SVGAGI. The CDR3 is made up of 13 amino acids. The CDR3, as DNA: TGTGCCAGCAGAGAGAGGTTCAACACTGAAGCTTTCTTT. Amino acids: CASRERFNTEAFF.

The CDR3 DNA reads as TGCAGCTGTTCCGAGGGAATCAGCAATCAGCCCCAGCATTTT. Amino acid sequence: CSCSEGISNQPQHF. The gene calls are TRBV29-1 and TRBJ1-5; the D is unclear. V gave up 8 bases and J gave up 1 base, with 15 bases separating them. The length of the CDR3 is 14 residues. Germline lookup yields CDR1 SQVTM and CDR2 ANQGSEA. Complete variable domain (other parts from reference TRBV29-1 and TRBJ1-5): SAVISQKPSRDICQRGTSLTIQCQVDSQVTMMFWYRQQPGQSLTLIATANQGSEATYESGFVIDKFPISRPNLTFSTLTVSNMSPEDSSIYLCSCSEGISNQPQHFGDGTRLSIL.

J is TRBJ1-1 and V is TRBV30, with D possibly being TRBD1 (5 bases). Germline V gene sequence: CDR1 GTSNPN, CDR2 SVGIG (reference sequence). The CDR3 loop spans 13 amino acids. V lost 3 bases and J 7 bases, leaving 15 bases between the germline ends. The CDR3 DNA follows: TGTGCCTGGAGCCCCAGAAGGGGAGGTGAAGCTTTCTTT. As protein: CAWSPRRGGEAFF.

The V gene is TRBV5-6, the J gene TRBJ2-3; D call uncertain. CDR3 length: 14 amino acids. From germline, CDR1 is SGHDT and CDR2 YYEEEE. Trimming shortened V by 4 bases and J by 0 bases, and 9 bases separated the two germline ends. The CDR3 here is CASSGRSSTDTQYF. The CDR3 DNA reads TGTGCCAGCAGCGGAAGGAGTAGCACAGATACGCAGTATTTT.

This clone has only a few counts. The rearrangement uses TRBV12-2 and TRBJ1-1; the table's TRBD1 call for D was not verified on the DNA. TRBV12-2 is a recognized pseudogene. The CDR3 sequence is 21 residues long. The CDR3 nucleotides are TGTGCAAGTCGCTTATCCCTTTGGCCCTCCGAACAGGGGCCCCGGGAGACTGAAGCTTTCTTT. Translated: CASRLSLWPSEQGPRETEAFF.